What follows are 4 T cell receptor beta chains derived from one specimen sequenced in a study of regulatory T cells in long-lasting Graves disease. Library construction for TCR beta used iRepertoire HTBI primers and Arm-PCR of CDR3 regions. TCRdb independently ran MiXCR on the multiplex PCR reads; one entry per CDR3 protein. Of about 310,000 distinct CDR3 sequences listed, around 23% are singletons. The time point denotes: persistent/refractory GD, antithyroid drugs over 5 years with positive TRAb. PBMC-derived RNA was used for the TCR library. The input for sequencing was peripheral blood mononuclear cells (PBMCs), taken when the disease was refractory, from a patient treated with antithyroid drugs. These receptors were taken from a female donor with Graves disease.

The chain has TRBV28 and TRBJ1-2; 9 bases map to TRBD1. Germline V gene sequence: CDR1 MDHEN, CDR2 SYDVKM. After removal of 6 bases from V and 3 bases from J, the junction contained 5 bases not matched to a gene. The CDR3 sequence is 14 residues long. CDR3 coding DNA: TGTGCCAGCAGAAGTACAGGGGGCGACTATGGCTACACCTTC. This encodes CASRSTGGDYGYTF.

The J gene is TRBJ1-3, the V gene TRBV11-2, with 9 bases that match TRBD1. The V gene's germline CDR1 is SGHAT and CDR2 FQNNGV. The CDR3 spans 16 residues. Trimming cost V 2 bases and J 2 bases; bases outside gene matches: 4. CDR3 coding DNA: TGTGCCAGCAGCTTACAAGGACAGGGGCCTGGAAACACCATATATTTT. It yields the protein CASSLQGQGPGNTIYF.

This clonotype was seen at least ten times. This chain uses TRBV6-5 with TRBJ1-2, with 7 bases identical to TRBD1. V trimming: 2 bases; J trimming: 5 bases; junction bases outside the gene matches: 5. The CDR3 length is 14 residues. Germline V lookup: CDR1 MNHEY, CDR2 SVGAGI. Here the CDR3 reads CASSYGRGEYGYTF. DNA of the CDR3: TGTGCCAGCAGTTACGGCAGGGGGGAGTATGGCTACACCTTC.

This clonotype appeared a few times. The CDR3 here is CAWRGKTRVKNIQYF. The CDR3 coding sequence is TGTGCCTGGAGGGGGAAAACACGTGTAAAAAACATTCAGTACTTC. The chain recombines TRBV30 with TRBJ2-4; unclear D gene. Germline V gene sequence: CDR1 GTSNPN, CDR2 SVGIG (reference sequence). There are 15 residues in the CDR3. Trimming took off 3 bases at V and 4 bases at J, with 16 bases between the two ends.